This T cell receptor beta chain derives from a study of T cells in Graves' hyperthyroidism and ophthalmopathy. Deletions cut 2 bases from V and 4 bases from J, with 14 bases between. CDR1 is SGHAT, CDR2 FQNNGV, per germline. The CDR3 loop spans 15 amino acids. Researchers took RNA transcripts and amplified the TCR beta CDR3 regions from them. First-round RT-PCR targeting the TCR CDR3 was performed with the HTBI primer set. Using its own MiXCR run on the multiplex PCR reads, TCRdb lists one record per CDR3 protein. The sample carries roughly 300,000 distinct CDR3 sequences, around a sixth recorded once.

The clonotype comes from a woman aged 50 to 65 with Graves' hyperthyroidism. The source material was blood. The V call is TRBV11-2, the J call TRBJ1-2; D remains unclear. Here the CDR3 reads CASSLNSGSAYGYTF. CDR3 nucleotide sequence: TGTGCCAGCAGCTTAAATTCGGGTTCGGCCTATGGCTACACCTTC.